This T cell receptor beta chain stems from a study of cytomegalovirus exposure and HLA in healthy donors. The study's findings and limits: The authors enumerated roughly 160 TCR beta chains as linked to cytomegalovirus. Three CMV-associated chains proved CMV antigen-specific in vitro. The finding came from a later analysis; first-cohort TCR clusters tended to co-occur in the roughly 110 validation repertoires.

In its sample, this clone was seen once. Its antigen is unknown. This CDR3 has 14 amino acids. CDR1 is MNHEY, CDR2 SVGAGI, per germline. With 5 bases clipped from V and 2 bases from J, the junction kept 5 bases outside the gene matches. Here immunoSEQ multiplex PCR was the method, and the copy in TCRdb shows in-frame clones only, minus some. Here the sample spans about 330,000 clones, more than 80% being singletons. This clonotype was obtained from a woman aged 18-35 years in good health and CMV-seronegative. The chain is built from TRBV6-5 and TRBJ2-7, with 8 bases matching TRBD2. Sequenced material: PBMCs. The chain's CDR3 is CASSTSGSTYEQYF. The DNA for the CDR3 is TGTGCCAGCAGTACGAGCGGGAGCACCTACGAGCAGTACTTC.